The 10 T cell receptor beta chains listed next were all sequenced from one sample in a study of blood T cells in healthy people across ages. PCR was performed a second time for roughly 7 to 11 cycles using a sample-barcoded 5' primer and a J-beta primer mix. One entry per CDR3 protein results from TCRdb running MiXCR on the 5' RACE reads. The sample lists under 1,100,000 distinct CDR3 sequences; around 25% were seen once. The same sample was also studied in work on T cells of mothers and their children.

Sequenced: blood. These receptors were collected from a girl under 10 years old in good health.

Many counts were recorded for this clonotype. The chain uses TRBV11-2 and TRBJ2-6; the D gene is possibly TRBD1 (5 bases). CDR1 is SGHAT and CDR2 is FQNNGV in the germline V gene. The CDR3 extends over 16 amino acids. V was pared by 5 bases and J by 9 bases, with 20 bases between. CDR3 in DNA: TGTGCCAGCAGCGTAACACAGGCTCAGGCCATCAACGTCCTGACTTTC. Translated: CASSVTQAQAINVLTF.

This clonotype was detected only a few times. The rearrangement joins TRBV5-4 to TRBJ2-5; TRBD2 might be the D (6 bases). Trimming took 4 bases from V and 3 from J, leaving 13 bases between them. There are 14 residues in the CDR3. Per germline, CDR1 SGHNT and CDR2 YYREEE (reference sequence). This chain's CDR3 is CASSGGGVEETQYF. CDR3 sequence (DNA): TGTGCCAGCAGCGGCGGAGGGGTCGAAGAGACCCAGTACTTC.

On this clonotype itself: The CDR3 does not end in the conserved phenylalanine or tryptophan, so this is likely a read error. The chain has TRBV7-3 and TRBJ2-3; TRBD1 is a possible D gene (5 bases). Deletions cut 3 bases from V and 8 bases from J, with 21 bases between. Looked up from germline, CDR1 is SGHTA and CDR2 is FQGTGA. The CDR3 has 16 residues. In DNA form, the CDR3 reads TGTGCCAGCAGCTTGCAGCCAAAAGGGGATGGATCTACGCAGTATTAT. Its protein is CASSLQPKGDGSTQYY.

The chain employs TRBV5-6 and TRBJ2-5; perhaps TRBD1 as D (5 bases). The J call is in doubt because the DNA end fits TRBJ2-1 better. The germline CDR1 and CDR2 sequences are SGHDT and YYEEEE. The CDR3 consists of 14 residues. The CDR3 spells CASSIRVPYNEQFF. CDR3 coding DNA: TGTGCCAGCAGCATCAGGGTCCCCTACAATGAGCAGTTCTTC.

The V call is TRBV4-3, the J call TRBJ1-1; perhaps TRBD1 as D (5 bases). The CDR3 is 16 amino acids. Trimming cost V 0 bases and J 4 bases, with 15 bases left between them. The V gene's germline CDR1 is LGHNA and CDR2 YSLEER. Here the CDR3 DNA reads TGCGCCAGCAGCCAAGACCGCGGGGACTGGGGCACTGAAGCTTTCTTT. It yields the protein CASSQDRGDWGTEAFF.

The CDR3 region has the DNA TGTGCCAGTCCGAACCCCTACCAAGAGACCCAGTACTTC. It encodes CASPNPYQETQYF. The rearrangement links TRBV2 to TRBJ2-5; no clear D gene. CDR1 SNHLY and CDR2 FYNNEI come from the germline V gene. V lost 9 bases, J lost 0 bases, and 11 bases lay in between. The CDR3 is made up of 13 amino acids.

The rearrangement uses TRBV20-1 and TRBJ1-4; tentatively, D is TRBD1 (6 bases). The germline CDR1 and CDR2 sequences are DFQATT and SNEGSKA (reference sequence). The CDR3 consists of 17 residues. Trimming removed 1 base at V and 7 bases at J, with 22 bases between. The chain's CDR3 is CSARGGATPGDSEKLFF. For the CDR3, the DNA is TGCAGTGCTAGAGGGGGGGCGACACCAGGGGACTCTGAAAAACTGTTTTTT.

This clonotype was detected a few times. The V call is TRBV29-1, the J call TRBJ1-2; 9 bases fit TRBD1. The CDR3 length is 12 residues. Trimming at V came to 5 bases and at J to 4 bases, leaving 2 bases not matched to a gene. Germline CDR1 is SQVTM and CDR2 is ANQGSEA. Here the CDR3 reads CSVPGQGYGYTF. CDR3 nucleotide sequence: TGCAGCGTTCCGGGACAGGGCTATGGCTACACCTTC.

The sample holds a few counts of this clonotype. J is TRBJ2-1 and V is TRBV4-2, with TRBD2 matching 10 bases. Germline V lookup: CDR1 LGHNA, CDR2 YNFKEQ. The V gene end was trimmed by 4 bases and the J gene end by 6 bases; junction bases not matched to a gene: 6. The CDR3 spans 15 residues. The CDR3 loop is CASSRGLATSNEQFF. DNA of the CDR3: TGTGCCAGCAGCCGGGGACTAGCGACGTCCAATGAGCAGTTCTTC.

This rearrangement joins TRBV7-2 to TRBJ2-5; D is unresolved. The CDR3 has 15 amino acids. V was cut by 10 bases and J by 4 bases, with 22 bases left in between. CDR1 SGHTA and CDR2 FQGNSA come from the germline V gene. CDR3 in DNA: TGTGCCATCAACGCTCTGGGCGCCATGGGAGAGACCCAGTACTTC. It yields the protein CAINALGAMGETQYF.